This T cell receptor beta chain originates from a study of shared clonotypes between healthy human individuals. Method: immunoSEQ multiplex PCR; TCRdb's copy keeps in-frame clones and lacks some. The data show about 470,000 clones, about 85% seen once. The table lists this clone with a count of one. V gave up 2 bases and J gave up 5 bases, with 15 bases separating them. CDR1 and CDR2 from the germline V gene are SEHNR and FQNEAQ (reference sequence). CDR3 length: 16 amino acids. The sequenced sample consisted of PBMCs. The TCR was taken from a woman between 40 and 50 years old in good health. Some clones in this sample may be carry-over from other donors' samples. The chain joins TRBV7-9 to TRBJ2-2; no firm D call. The CDR3 sequence is CASSLIGYVETGELFF. The CDR3 region has the DNA TGTGCCAGCAGCTTAATTGGCTACGTCGAGACCGGGGAGCTGTTTTTT.